The T cell receptor beta chain under discussion was sequenced for a study of molecular identifiers for immune sequencing clone quantification. Study-wide background: Four portions were sequenced after RNA from roughly 18,000 or 92,000 naive CD8 cells was split five ways in replicates. Findings and limits, study-wide: For effector cells, clones above 20 RNA copies held over 99% of molecules; for naive cells, under 1%.

CDR3 length: 20 residues. Between the trimmed V and J ends, which lost 5 bases and 0 bases, there was a span of 26 bases. Preparation of naive CD8 libraries involved 20,000 to 1,000,000 sorted cells and 10%, 30% or 50% RNA. The authors gated naive CD8 T cells as CD8+CD4-CCR7+CD45RA+ for sorting. A single record per CDR3 protein comes from TCRdb applying MiXCR to the PCR reads. Among about half a million distinct CDR3 sequences listed, over 20% were seen once. On this clonotype itself: Its antigen is not identified.

This clonotype was sampled from a human donor in good health. Some libraries in this study had Jurkat cell RNA spiked in. The chain couples TRBV12-3 or TRBV12-4 to TRBJ1-3, with D possibly TRBD1 on 6 matching bases. Sequenced sample: naive CD8+ T cells from blood, with Jurkat cell RNA spiked in. This sample's subset: FACS-sorted CD8+CD4-CCR7+CD45RA+ naive T cells. The DNA of the CDR3 is TGTGCCAGCAGTCCTGGACCACTAGTGACAGGTACAATCTCTGGAAACACCATATATTTT. This sequence encodes CASSPGPLVTGTISGNTIYF.